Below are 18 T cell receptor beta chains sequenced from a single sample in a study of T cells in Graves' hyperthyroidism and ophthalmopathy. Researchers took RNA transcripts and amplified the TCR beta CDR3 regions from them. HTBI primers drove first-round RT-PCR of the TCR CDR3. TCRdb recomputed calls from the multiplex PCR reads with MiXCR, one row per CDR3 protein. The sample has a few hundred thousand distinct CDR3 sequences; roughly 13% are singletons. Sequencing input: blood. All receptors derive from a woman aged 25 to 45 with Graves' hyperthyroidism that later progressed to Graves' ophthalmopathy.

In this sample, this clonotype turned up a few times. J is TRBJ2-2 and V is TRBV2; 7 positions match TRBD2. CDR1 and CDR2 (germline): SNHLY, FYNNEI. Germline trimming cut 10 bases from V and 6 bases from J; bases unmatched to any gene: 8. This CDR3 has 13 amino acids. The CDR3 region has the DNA TGTGCCACCGAAGGGCTAGCGGCCGGGGAGCTGTTTTTT. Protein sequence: CATEGLAAGELFF.

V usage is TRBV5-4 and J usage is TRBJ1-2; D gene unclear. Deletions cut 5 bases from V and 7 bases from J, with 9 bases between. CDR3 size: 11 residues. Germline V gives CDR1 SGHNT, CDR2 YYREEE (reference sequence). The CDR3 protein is CASRKDGGYTF. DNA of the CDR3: TGTGCCAGCAGGAAGGACGGTGGCTACACCTTC.

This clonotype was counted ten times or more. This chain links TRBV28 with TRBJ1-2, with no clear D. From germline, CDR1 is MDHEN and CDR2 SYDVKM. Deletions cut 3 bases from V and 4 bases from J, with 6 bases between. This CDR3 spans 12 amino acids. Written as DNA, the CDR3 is TGTGCCAGCAGTTTCCTGGGCTATGGCTACACCTTC. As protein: CASSFLGYGYTF.

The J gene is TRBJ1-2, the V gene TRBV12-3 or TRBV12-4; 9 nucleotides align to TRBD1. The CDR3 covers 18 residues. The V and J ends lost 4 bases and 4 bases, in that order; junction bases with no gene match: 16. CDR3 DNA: TGTGCCAGCAGTTCCGGGGATTCGGGACAGGGAGGTGGCTATGGCTACACCTTC. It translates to CASSSGDSGQGGGYGYTF.

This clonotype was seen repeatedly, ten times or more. CDR3 DNA sequence: TGTGCCAGCAGTTTGGGACTGCCCGAGACCCAGTACTTC. Translation gives CASSLGLPETQYF. V usage is TRBV27 and J usage is TRBJ2-5, with a weak D call TRBD2 (6 bases). Trimming removed 3 bases from V and 5 bases from J, with 10 bases in between. The CDR3 runs 13 residues. In germline, CDR1 is MNHEY, CDR2 SMNVEV (reference sequence).

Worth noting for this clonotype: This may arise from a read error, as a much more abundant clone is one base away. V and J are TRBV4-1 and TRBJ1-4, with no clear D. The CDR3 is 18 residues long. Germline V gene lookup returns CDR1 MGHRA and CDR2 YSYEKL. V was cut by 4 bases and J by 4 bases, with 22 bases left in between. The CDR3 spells CASSRRGVEEAFNEKLFF. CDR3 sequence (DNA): TGCGCCAGCAGCCGACGTGGAGTCGAGGAGGCTTTTAATGAAAAACTGTTTTTT.

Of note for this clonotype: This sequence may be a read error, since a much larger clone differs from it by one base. DNA for the CDR3: TGTGCCTGGCGTGCAGGGCACCAAGAGACCCAGTACTTC. Protein: CAWRAGHQETQYF. The genes are TRBV30 and TRBJ2-5, with D possibly TRBD1 on 5 matching bases. V shed 5 bases and J shed 0 bases, with 10 bases lying between them. CDR3 length: 13 amino acids. Germline V lookup: CDR1 GTSNPN, CDR2 SVGIG (reference sequence).

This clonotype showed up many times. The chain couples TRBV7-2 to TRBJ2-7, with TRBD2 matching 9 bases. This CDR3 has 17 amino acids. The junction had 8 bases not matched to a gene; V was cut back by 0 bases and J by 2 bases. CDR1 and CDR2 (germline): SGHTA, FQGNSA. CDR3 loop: CASSLASTSGNPYEQYF. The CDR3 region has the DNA TGTGCCAGCAGCTTAGCCTCGACTAGCGGAAATCCCTACGAGCAGTACTTC.

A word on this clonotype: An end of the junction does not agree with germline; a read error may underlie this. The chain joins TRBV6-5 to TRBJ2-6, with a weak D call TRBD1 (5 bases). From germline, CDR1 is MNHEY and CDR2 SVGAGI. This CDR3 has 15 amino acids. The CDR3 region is CASSSRPGGANALTF. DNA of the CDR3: TGTGCCAGCAGTTCTCGACCTGGTGGGGCCAACGCCCTGACTTTC.

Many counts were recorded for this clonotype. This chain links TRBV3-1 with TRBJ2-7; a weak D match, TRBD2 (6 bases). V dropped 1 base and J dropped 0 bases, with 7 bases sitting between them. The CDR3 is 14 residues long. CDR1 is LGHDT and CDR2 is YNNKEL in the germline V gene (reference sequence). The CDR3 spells CASSQAGSSYEQYF. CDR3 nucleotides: TGTGCCAGCAGCCAAGCCGGGAGCTCCTACGAGCAGTACTTC.

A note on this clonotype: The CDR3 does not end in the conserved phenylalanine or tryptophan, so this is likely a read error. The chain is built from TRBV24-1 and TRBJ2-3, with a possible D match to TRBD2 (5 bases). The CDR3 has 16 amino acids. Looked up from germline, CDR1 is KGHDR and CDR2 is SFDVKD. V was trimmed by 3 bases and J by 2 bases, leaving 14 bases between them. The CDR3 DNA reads TGTGCCACCAGTGATCATCAAGTGGGAGACACAGATACGCAGTATTTA. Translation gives CATSDHQVGDTDTQYL.

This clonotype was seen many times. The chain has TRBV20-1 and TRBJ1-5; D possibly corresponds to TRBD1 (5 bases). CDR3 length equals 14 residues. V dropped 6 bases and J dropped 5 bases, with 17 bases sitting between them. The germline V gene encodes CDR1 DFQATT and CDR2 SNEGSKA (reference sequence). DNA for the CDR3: TGCAGTGCCGAGGTCGGAATGGGGGATCAGCCCCAGCATTTT. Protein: CSAEVGMGDQPQHF.

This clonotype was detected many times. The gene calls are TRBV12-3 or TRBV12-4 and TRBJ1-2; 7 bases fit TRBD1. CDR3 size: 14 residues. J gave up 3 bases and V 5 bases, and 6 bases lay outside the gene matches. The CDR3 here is CASSPRDSHYGYTF. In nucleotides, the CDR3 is TGTGCCAGCAGTCCGCGGGACAGCCACTATGGCTACACCTTC.

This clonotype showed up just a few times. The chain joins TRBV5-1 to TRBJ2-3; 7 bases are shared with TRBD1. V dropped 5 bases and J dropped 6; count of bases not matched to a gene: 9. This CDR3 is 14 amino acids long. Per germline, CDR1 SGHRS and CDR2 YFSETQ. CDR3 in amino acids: CASRDRPAPDTQYF. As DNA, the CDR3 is TGCGCCAGCAGGGACAGGCCGGCGCCTGATACGCAGTATTTT.

The CDR3 region is CASSTGLGYGYTF. For the CDR3, the DNA is TGTGCCAGTAGTACAGGGCTTGGTTATGGCTACACCTTC. This chain connects TRBV19 to TRBJ1-2; possibly TRBD1 for D (5 bases). CDR3 length equals 13 residues. Trimming cost V 4 bases and J 5 bases, with 11 bases left between them. The germline gives CDR1 LNHDA, CDR2 SQIVND (reference sequence).

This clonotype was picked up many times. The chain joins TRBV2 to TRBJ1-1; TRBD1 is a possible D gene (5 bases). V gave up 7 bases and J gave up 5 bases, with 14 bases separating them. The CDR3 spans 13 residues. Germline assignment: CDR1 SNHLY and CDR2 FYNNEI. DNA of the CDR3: TGTGCCAGCACCGCTGAGGGGCGGACTGAAGCTTTCTTT. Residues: CASTAEGRTEAFF.

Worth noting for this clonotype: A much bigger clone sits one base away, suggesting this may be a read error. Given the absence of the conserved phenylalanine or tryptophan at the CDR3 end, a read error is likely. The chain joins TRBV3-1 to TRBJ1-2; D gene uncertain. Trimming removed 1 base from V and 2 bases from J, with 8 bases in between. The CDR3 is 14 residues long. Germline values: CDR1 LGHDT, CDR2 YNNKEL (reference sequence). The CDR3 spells CASSQGDGNYGYTL. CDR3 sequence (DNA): TGTGCCAGCAGCCAAGGCGACGGCAACTATGGCTACACCTTA.

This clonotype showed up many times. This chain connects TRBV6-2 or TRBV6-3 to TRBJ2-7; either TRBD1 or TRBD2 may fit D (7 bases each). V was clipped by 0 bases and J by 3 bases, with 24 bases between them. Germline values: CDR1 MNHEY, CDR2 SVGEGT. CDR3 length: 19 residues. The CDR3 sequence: CASSYSRGDWTGPLYEQYF. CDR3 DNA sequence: TGTGCCAGCAGTTACTCTCGGGGGGATTGGACAGGCCCCCTCTACGAGCAGTACTTC.